The present T cell receptor beta chain was sequenced within a study of Ad26.COV2.S vaccination and SARS-CoV-2 variants. Study-level results: The placebo group had lower spike-specific TCR breadth than the vaccine recipients did. For non-spike TCRs, breadth in vaccine recipients resembled that in placebo recipients. From the TCR breadth and depth analyses, total T cell responses may have been underestimated.

A note on this clone: Antigen: not known.

The data were produced by immunoSEQ multiplex PCR, yet TCRdb's version contains in-frame clones alone and is incomplete. The sample lists some 190,000 clones, approximately 88% occurring once. The germline V gene has CDR1 MDHEN and CDR2 SYDVKM. CDR3 size: 11 residues. Trimming stripped 8 bases from V and 10 bases from J, with 12 bases between. The sample consisted of peripheral blood, taken after recovery from COVID-19. The rearrangement links TRBV28 to TRBJ2-1; D not resolved. The sequence was obtained from a human donor who had recovered from COVID-19. The DNA of the CDR3 is TGTGCCAGCCTTCTCCACCGGGAGCAGTTCTTC. Residues: CASLLHREQFF.